Listed here are 16 T cell receptor beta chains from one sample, sequenced in a study of immune evolution from preneoplasia to lung adenocarcinoma. Clones were read by immunoSEQ multiplex PCR, and TCRdb kept only the in-frame ones, dropping some. There are around 9,100 clones in the sample; 70% to 90% occur only once, and under 7% lies in the top ten. The sequencing sample was made of FFPE minimally invasive lung adenocarcinoma tissue. All receptors come from a person aged 65-85 years with lung adenocarcinoma.

The chain carries TRBV6-1 and TRBJ1-2, with D possibly matching TRBD1 (5 bases). The CDR3 totals 14 residues. Per germline, CDR1 MNHNS and CDR2 SASEGT. Trimming removed 2 bases from V and 5 bases from J, with 12 bases in between. DNA of the CDR3: TGTGCCAGCAGTGAATTTATTGAGGGGTATGGCTACACCTTC. It encodes CASSEFIEGYGYTF.

The V call is TRBV6-1, the J call TRBJ2-7; 9 bases fit TRBD1. Trimming cost V 4 bases and J 3 bases; bases outside gene matches: 4. Germline V lookup: CDR1 MNHNS, CDR2 SASEGT. The CDR3 is 14 residues long. DNA of the CDR3: TGTGCCAGCAGTGTCGGGACAGGGATCTACGAGCAGTACTTC. It codes for CASSVGTGIYEQYF.

V and J are TRBV7-3 and TRBJ2-5; 8 nucleotides match TRBD1. V shed 5 bases and J 4 bases; nucleotides not matched to a gene: 12. The CDR3 sequence is 16 residues long. Germline CDR1 reads SGHTA; CDR2 reads FQGTGA. The CDR3 coding sequence is TGTGCCAGCAGCCCACGCGGAGGACAGGGTGGAGAGACCCAGTACTTC. Translating gives CASSPRGGQGGETQYF. The full variable domain, with the rest looked up from reference TRBV7-3 and TRBJ2-5, is GAGVSQTPSNKVTEKGKYVELRCDPISGHTALYWYRQSLGQGPEFLIYFQGTGAADDSGLPNDRFFAVRPEGSVSTLKIQRTERGDSAVYLCASSPRGGQGGETQYFGPGTRLLVL.

The chain employs TRBV19 and TRBJ2-1; the match to TRBD2 covers 12 bases. Losses at the gene ends were 5 bases for V and 7 bases for J; bases not matched to a gene: 6. The CDR3 sequence is 15 residues long. Germline assignment: CDR1 LNHDA and CDR2 SQIVND (reference sequence). CDR3 in DNA: TGTGCCAGTAGTGCCGGACTAGCGGGGTGGAATGAGCAGTTCTTC. This sequence encodes CASSAGLAGWNEQFF.

The chain combines TRBV30 with TRBJ2-3; possibly TRBD1 or TRBD2 for D (5 bases each). The CDR3 runs to 13 residues. Germline V gene sequence: CDR1 GTSNPN, CDR2 SVGIG (reference sequence). Trimming removed 4 bases from V and 4 bases from J, with 12 bases in between. This CDR3 reads CAWNSVGADTQYF. The CDR3 bases are TGTGCCTGGAACAGCGTGGGGGCAGATACGCAGTATTTT.

V and J are TRBV10-3 and TRBJ2-7; 12 bases align to TRBD1. Germline loops: CDR1 ENHRY, CDR2 SYGVKD. The V segment lost 6 bases and the J segment 4 bases; nucleotides outside the gene matches: 4. This CDR3 has 14 amino acids. In DNA, the CDR3 is TGTGCCATCAGCCCGGGACAGGGGGCTTACGAGCAGTACTTC. It encodes CAISPGQGAYEQYF.

In regard to this clone: The sample carries other DNA sequences with the same CDR3. The chain combines TRBV5-1 with TRBJ1-1; D perhaps matches TRBD1 (5 bases). There are 13 residues in the CDR3. CDR1 is SGHRS, CDR2 YFSETQ, per germline. Trimming removed 0 bases from V and 6 bases from J, with 9 bases in between. The CDR3: CASSLGSGPEAFF. DNA for the CDR3: TGCGCCAGCAGCTTGGGATCAGGGCCTGAAGCTTTCTTT.

The chain carries TRBV5-1 and TRBJ2-2, with no clear D. The V gene lost 0 bases and the J gene lost 2 bases, with 5 bases spanning the gap. The CDR3 sequence is 14 residues long. Per germline, CDR1 SGHRS and CDR2 YFSETQ. The CDR3 DNA reads TGCGCCAGCAGCTTGGCCCTAAACACCGGGGAGCTGTTTTTT. It codes for CASSLALNTGELFF.

This clone was picked up a small number of times. The chain joins TRBV9 to TRBJ2-7; TRBD1 might be the D (5 bases). V was clipped by 4 bases and J by 5 bases, with 19 bases between them. In germline, CDR1 is SGDLS, CDR2 YYNGEE. The CDR3 has 15 amino acids. The CDR3 here is CASSPMDTNRDEQYF. CDR3 in DNA: TGTGCCAGCAGCCCGATGGACACCAATAGGGACGAGCAGTACTTC.

This chain links TRBV7-2 with TRBJ2-1; D might be TRBD1 or TRBD2, each matching 7 bases. V was trimmed by 5 bases and J by 4 bases, leaving 15 bases between them. Germline V lookup: CDR1 SGHTA, CDR2 FQGNSA. The CDR3 is 15 amino acids. DNA of the CDR3: TGTGCCAGCAGCCGCCAGGGGGGGGGATACAATGAGCAGTTCTTC. This gives the protein CASSRQGGGYNEQFF.

The chain carries TRBV11-2 and TRBJ2-7; D is possibly TRBD1 (5 bases). CDR3 length equals 14 residues. CDR1 and CDR2 (germline): SGHAT, FQNNGV. Trimming shortened V by 4 bases and J by 0 bases, and 10 bases separated the two germline ends. CDR3 sequence: CASSSQGLSYEQYF. Here the CDR3 DNA reads TGTGCCAGCAGCTCCCAGGGCCTCTCCTACGAGCAGTACTTC. Combining the CDR3 with reference TRBV11-2 and TRBJ2-7 gives the whole variable domain EAGVAQSPRYKIIEKRQSVAFWCNPISGHATLYWYQQILGQGPKLLIQFQNNGVVDDSQLPKDRFSAERLKGVDSTLKIQPAKLEDSAVYLCASSSQGLSYEQYFGPGTRLTVT.

The CDR3 region has the DNA TGTGCCAGCAGCAGTCGCCGGGACAGGGGGACCGAGCAGTACTTC. Protein sequence: CASSSRRDRGTEQYF. The chain carries TRBV6-6 and TRBJ2-7, with 11 bases matching TRBD1. Per germline, CDR1 MNHNY and CDR2 SVGAGI (reference sequence). The CDR3 loop spans 15 amino acids. J gave up 6 bases and V 6 bases, and 10 bases lay outside the gene matches.

The chain couples TRBV30 to TRBJ1-1; a weak D match, TRBD1 (5 bases). Trimming left V 4 bases short and J 2 bases short, with 11 bases between. CDR1 is GTSNPN and CDR2 is SVGIG in the germline V gene (reference sequence). CDR3 length: 13 residues. CDR3 loop: CAWNYRTNTEAFF. Here the CDR3 DNA reads TGTGCCTGGAATTACAGGACTAACACTGAAGCTTTCTTT.

The chain combines TRBV15 with TRBJ2-5; TRBD2 matches 7 bases. With V trimmed by 3 bases and J by 2 bases, 15 bases remained unmatched. This CDR3 is 18 amino acids long. Germline lookup yields CDR1 LNHNV and CDR2 YYDKDF (reference sequence). The CDR3, as DNA: TGTGCCACCAGCAGGGTATGGGGAGGGACTCGATGGCAAGAGACCCAGTACTTC. Encoded protein: CATSRVWGGTRWQETQYF.

The V call is TRBV5-1, the J call TRBJ2-5; tentatively, D is TRBD2 (5 bases). CDR1 and CDR2 (germline): SGHRS, YFSETQ. The CDR3 sequence is 14 residues long. Trimming cost V 4 bases and J 4 bases, with 14 bases left between them. CDR3 region: CASSGPSIPETQYF. In DNA, the CDR3 is TGCGCCAGCAGCGGACCTAGCATCCCAGAGACCCAGTACTTC.

The chain employs TRBV7-2 and TRBJ2-1; TRBD2 matches at 9 bases. The CDR3 is made up of 15 amino acids. CDR1 is SGHTA, CDR2 FQGNSA, per germline. Trimming cost V 1 base and J 10 bases; bases outside gene matches: 8. CDR3 sequence: CASSLVAGGLGEQFF. The DNA for the CDR3 is TGTGCCAGCAGCTTAGTGGCGGGGGGGCTCGGGGAGCAGTTCTTC.